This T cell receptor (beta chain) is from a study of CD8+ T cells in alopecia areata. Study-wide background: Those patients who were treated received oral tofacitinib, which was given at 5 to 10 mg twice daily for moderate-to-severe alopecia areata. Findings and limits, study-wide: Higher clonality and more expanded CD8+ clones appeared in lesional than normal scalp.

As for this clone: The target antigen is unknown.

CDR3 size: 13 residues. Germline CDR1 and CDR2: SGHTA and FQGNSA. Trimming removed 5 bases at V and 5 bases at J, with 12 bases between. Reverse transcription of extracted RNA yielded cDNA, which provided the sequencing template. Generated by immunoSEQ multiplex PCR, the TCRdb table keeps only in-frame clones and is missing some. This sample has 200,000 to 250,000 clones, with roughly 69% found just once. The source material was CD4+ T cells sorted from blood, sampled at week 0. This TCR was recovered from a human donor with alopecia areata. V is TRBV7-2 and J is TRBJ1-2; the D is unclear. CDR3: CASSPLRPYGYTF. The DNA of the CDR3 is TGTGCCAGCAGCCCACTAAGGCCATATGGCTACACCTTC.